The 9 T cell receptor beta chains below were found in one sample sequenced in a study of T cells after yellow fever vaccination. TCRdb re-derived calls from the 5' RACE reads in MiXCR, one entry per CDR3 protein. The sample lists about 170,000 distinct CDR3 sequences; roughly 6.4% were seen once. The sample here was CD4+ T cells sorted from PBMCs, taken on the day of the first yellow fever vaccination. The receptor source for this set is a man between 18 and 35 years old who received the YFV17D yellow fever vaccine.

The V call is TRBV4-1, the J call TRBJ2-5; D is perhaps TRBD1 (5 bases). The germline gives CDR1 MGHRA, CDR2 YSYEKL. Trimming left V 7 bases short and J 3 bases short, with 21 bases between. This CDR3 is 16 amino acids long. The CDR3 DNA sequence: TGCGCCAGCACTACCCACCCGGTCTCAGGGAAAGAGACCCAGTACTTC. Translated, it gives CASTTHPVSGKETQYF.

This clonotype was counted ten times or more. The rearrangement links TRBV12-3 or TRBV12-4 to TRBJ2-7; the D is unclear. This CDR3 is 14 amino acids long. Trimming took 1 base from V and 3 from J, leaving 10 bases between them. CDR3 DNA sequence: TGTGCCAGCAGTTTAGGGCAGGCCCGCTACGAGCAGTACTTC. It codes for CASSLGQARYEQYF.

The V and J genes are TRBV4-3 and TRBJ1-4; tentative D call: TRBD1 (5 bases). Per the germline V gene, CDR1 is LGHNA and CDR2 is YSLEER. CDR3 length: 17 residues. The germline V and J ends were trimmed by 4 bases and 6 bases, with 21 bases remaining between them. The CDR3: CASSRATGTVWYEKLFF. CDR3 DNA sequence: TGCGCCAGCAGCCGTGCAACGGGGACCGTCTGGTATGAAAAACTGTTTTTT.

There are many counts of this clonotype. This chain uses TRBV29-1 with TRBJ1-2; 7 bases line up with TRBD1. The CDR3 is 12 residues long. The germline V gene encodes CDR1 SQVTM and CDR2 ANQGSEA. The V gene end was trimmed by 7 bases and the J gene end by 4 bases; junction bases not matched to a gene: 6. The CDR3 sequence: CSGSQGPYGYTF. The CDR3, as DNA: TGCAGCGGATCACAGGGGCCCTATGGCTACACCTTC.

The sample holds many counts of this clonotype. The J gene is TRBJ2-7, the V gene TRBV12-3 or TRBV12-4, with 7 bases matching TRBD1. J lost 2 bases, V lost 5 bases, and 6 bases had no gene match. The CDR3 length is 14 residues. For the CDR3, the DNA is TGTGCCAGCAGTCGTGACAGGGCCGCCTACGAGCAGTACTTC. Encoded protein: CASSRDRAAYEQYF.

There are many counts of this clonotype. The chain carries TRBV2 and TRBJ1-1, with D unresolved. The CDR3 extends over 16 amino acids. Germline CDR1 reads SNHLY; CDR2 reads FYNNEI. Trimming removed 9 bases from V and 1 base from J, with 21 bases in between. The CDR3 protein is CARTSTLRATNTEAFF. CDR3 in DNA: TGTGCCAGAACTTCTACCCTCCGGGCCACGAACACTGAAGCTTTCTTT.

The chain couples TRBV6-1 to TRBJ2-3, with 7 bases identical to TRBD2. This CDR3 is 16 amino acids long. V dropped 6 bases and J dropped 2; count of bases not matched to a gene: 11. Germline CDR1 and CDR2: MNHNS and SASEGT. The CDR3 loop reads CASSHPAGLITDTQYF. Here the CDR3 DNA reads TGTGCCAGCAGCCACCCAGCGGGATTAATCACAGATACGCAGTATTTT.

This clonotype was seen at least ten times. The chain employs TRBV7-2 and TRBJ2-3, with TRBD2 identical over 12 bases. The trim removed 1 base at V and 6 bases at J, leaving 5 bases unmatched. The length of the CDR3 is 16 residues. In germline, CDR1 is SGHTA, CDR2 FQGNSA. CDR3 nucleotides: TGTGCCAGCAGCTTAGTGGCTAGCGGGGGGGATGATACGCAGTATTTT. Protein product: CASSLVASGGDDTQYF.

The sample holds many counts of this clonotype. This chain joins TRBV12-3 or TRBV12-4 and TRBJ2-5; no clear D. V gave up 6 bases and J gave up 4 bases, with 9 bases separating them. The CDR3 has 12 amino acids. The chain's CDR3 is CASSPVRETQYF. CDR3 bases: TGTGCCAGCAGCCCGGTCAGAGAGACCCAGTACTTC.